Here is one TCR beta chain with its context. Template material for TCR beta VDJ and CDR3 profiling consisted of genomic DNA. Using its own MiXCR run on the reads, TCRdb lists one record per CDR3 protein. The table shows 190,000 or so distinct CDR3 sequences, with 60% to 65% occurring only once. This CDR3 is 15 amino acids long. Per germline, CDR1 SGHVS and CDR2 FQNEAQ. Deletions cut 1 base from V and 4 bases from J, with 12 bases between. This sample was taken from a study of CD8+CD57+ T cells in acquired aplastic anemia. The TCR comes from a human donor in good health. This chain joins TRBV7-8 and TRBJ2-3; a possible D gene is TRBD2 (7 bases). What was sequenced was sorted CD4+, CD8+, or CD8+CD57+ T cells (not recorded which) from PBMCs. This chain's CDR3 is CASSLEPGGPDTQYF. In DNA, the CDR3 is TGTGCCAGCAGCTTAGAGCCGGGGGGCCCAGATACGCAGTATTTT.